A selection of T cell receptor beta chains follows, all from one sample in a study of cytomegalovirus exposure and HLA in healthy donors. TCRdb's table, derived via immunoSEQ multiplex PCR, lists solely in-frame clones and lacks some. Of over 95,000 clones listed, 77% were seen once; the top ten hold about 10%. The sample consisted of PBMCs. The receptors here all came from a man aged 35-49 years in good health and CMV-seropositive. The CDR3 runs from the conserved cysteine through the conserved F or W. The D gene is left open where the match is weak. Clone size is given for some rows only: seen once, a few or many times, or a class if the clone is expanded.

size,V,D,J,DNA,CDR3
.,TRBV6-6,TRBD1,TRBJ1-2,TGTGCCAGCAGACCCACAGGGGACAACTATGGCTACACCTTC,CASRPTGDNYGYTF
.,TRBV7-2,.,TRBJ2-1,TGTGCCAGCAGTTCGGACCACTTGGGGGCAGGTGAGCAGTTCTTC,CASSSDHLGAGEQFF
many,TRBV18,.,TRBJ2-1,TGTGCCAGCTCACCAGCCAGGGCGGACTACAATGAGCAGTTCTTC,CASSPARADYNEQFF
few,TRBV7-9,.,TRBJ1-1,TGTGCCAGCAGCTCCGGGGGGGGGCGTGAAGCTTTCTTT,CASSSGGGREAFF
.,TRBV29-1,.,TRBJ2-7,TGCAGCGTTGAAGGGAGGGTGGCCGGGGCCCCTTCCTCCTACGAGCAGTACTTC,CSVEGRVAGAPSSYEQYF
.,TRBV27,TRBD1,TRBJ1-2,TGTGCCAGCAGAAGACAGGGGCGCCGCTATGATGGCTACACCTTC,CASRRQGRRYDGYTF
.,TRBV7-2,TRBD1,TRBJ2-2,TGTGCCAGCAGCCTACAGGGGGCCACCGGGGAGCTGTTTTTT,CASSLQGATGELFF
.,TRBV2,TRBD2,TRBJ2-2,TGTGCCAGCAGTGCCCGGGACGGGACAATAGCGGGGGGGCCGTCCGGGGAGCTGTTTTTT,CASSARDGTIAGGPSGELFF
.,TRBV7-4,TRBD1,TRBJ1-4,TGTGCCAGGGCACAGCCGGGACAGCATAATGAAAAACTGTTTTTT,CARAQPGQHNEKLFF
.,TRBV2,TRBD1,TRBJ1-2,TGTGCCAGCAGCCGAGGGACAGCTAACTATGGCTACACCTTC,CASSRGTANYGYTF